This is a list of T cell receptor beta chains from one sample in a study of T-cell reconstitution after alpha-beta-depleted transplantation in children. TCRdb re-called the PCR reads through MiXCR, storing one row per CDR3 protein. This table has roughly 220,000 distinct CDR3 sequences, roughly 8.3% appearing once. This material consisted of PBMCs, mostly from graft donor cells, taken 360 days after TCRalphabeta/CD19-depleted stem cell transplant. The source of these receptors is a male patient aged 2-15 years who had a stem cell transplant for acute myeloid leukemia, so the T cells may come from the graft donor. Each CDR3 is given with its conserved first and last residue. The D gene is left open where the match is weak. Size is omitted from some rows. Given values are once, few, many or a class for expanded clones.

clone_size: many; v_call: TRBV7-8; j_call: TRBJ1-6; cdr3_length: 17; d_call: .; cdr3_aa: CASSLALGGSMYSPLHF; cdr3_nt: TGTGCCAGCAGCTTAGCGCTGGGGGGCTCTATGTATTCACCCCTCCACTTT
clone_size: few; v_call: TRBV7-3; j_call: TRBJ1-1; cdr3_length: 15; d_call: .; cdr3_aa: CASSPRDGLNTEAFF; cdr3_nt: TGTGCCAGCAGCCCGCGGGACGGATTGAACACTGAAGCTTTCTTT
clone_size: many; v_call: TRBV10-3; j_call: TRBJ1-4; cdr3_length: 15; d_call: TRBD1; cdr3_aa: CAISEDGQGREKLFF; cdr3_nt: TGTGCCATCAGTGAGGACGGACAGGGGCGAGAAAAACTGTTTTTT
clone_size: .; v_call: TRBV5-1; j_call: TRBJ2-5; cdr3_length: 17; d_call: .; cdr3_aa: CASSLGPGGLPQETQYF; cdr3_nt: TGCGCCAGCAGTTTGGGACCGGGGGGCCTCCCCCAAGAGACCCAGTACTTC
clone_size: many; v_call: TRBV7-9; j_call: TRBJ2-1; cdr3_length: 11; d_call: .; cdr3_aa: CASSFGPEQFF; cdr3_nt: TGTGCCAGCAGCTTTGGACCAGAGCAGTTCTTC
clone_size: many; v_call: TRBV7-9; j_call: TRBJ2-5; cdr3_length: 15; d_call: .; cdr3_aa: CASSLGGSQGETQYF; cdr3_nt: TGTGCCAGCAGCTTAGGGGGTTCGCAGGGAGAGACCCAGTACTTC
clone_size: few; v_call: TRBV6-5; j_call: TRBJ1-1; cdr3_length: 16; d_call: .; cdr3_aa: CASSFDIGRRGTEAFF; cdr3_nt: TGTGCCAGCAGTTTTGATATTGGGCGTCGGGGCACTGAAGCTTTCTTT
clone_size: .; v_call: TRBV20-1; j_call: TRBJ2-3; cdr3_length: 16; d_call: TRBD2; cdr3_aa: CSASGTSGRLTDTQYF; cdr3_nt: TGCAGTGCTTCCGGGACTAGCGGGAGGCTGACAGATACGCAGTATTTT
clone_size: .; v_call: TRBV29-1; j_call: TRBJ2-7; cdr3_length: 14; d_call: TRBD2; cdr3_aa: CSGGTSGRADEQYF; cdr3_nt: TGCAGCGGGGGGACTAGCGGGAGGGCGGACGAGCAGTACTTC
clone_size: many; v_call: TRBV29-1; j_call: TRBJ2-7; cdr3_length: 15; d_call: TRBD2; cdr3_aa: CSVADSGRAPYEQYF; cdr3_nt: TGCAGCGTCGCGGATAGCGGGAGGGCCCCCTACGAGCAGTACTTC
clone_size: many; v_call: TRBV5-1; j_call: TRBJ2-1; cdr3_length: 16; d_call: TRBD2; cdr3_aa: CASSLGETSVYNEQFF; cdr3_nt: TGCGCCAGCAGCTTGGGGGAGACTAGCGTGTACAATGAGCAGTTCTTC
clone_size: .; v_call: TRBV12-3/TRBV12-4; j_call: TRBJ2-5; cdr3_length: 15; d_call: .; cdr3_aa: CASSLRRRGQETQYF; cdr3_nt: TGTGCCAGCAGTTTGAGGAGGCGGGGACAAGAGACCCAGTACTTC
clone_size: .; v_call: TRBV5-6; j_call: TRBJ2-3; cdr3_length: 14; d_call: .; cdr3_aa: CASSLEQRRYTQYF; cdr3_nt: TGTGCCAGCAGCTTGGAGCAGAGAAGGTACACGCAGTATTTT
clone_size: .; v_call: TRBV5-6; j_call: TRBJ2-5; cdr3_length: 13; d_call: .; cdr3_aa: CASTRPGVETQYF; cdr3_nt: TGTGCCAGCACCCGGCCCGGCGTGGAGACCCAGTACTTC
clone_size: many; v_call: TRBV10-3; j_call: TRBJ2-1; cdr3_length: 11; d_call: .; cdr3_aa: CAIEVYNEQFF; cdr3_nt: TGTGCCATCGAAGTTTACAATGAGCAGTTCTTC
clone_size: .; v_call: TRBV2; j_call: TRBJ2-3; cdr3_length: 15; d_call: .; cdr3_aa: CASSEGATSTDTQYF; cdr3_nt: TGTGCCAGCAGTGAAGGGGCTACTAGCACAGATACGCAGTATTTT
clone_size: many; v_call: TRBV12-3/TRBV12-4; j_call: TRBJ2-1; cdr3_length: 11; d_call: .; cdr3_aa: CASSPGTREFF; cdr3_nt: TGTGCCAGCAGTCCCGGGACCAGAGAGTTCTTC
clone_size: .; v_call: TRBV12-3/TRBV12-4; j_call: TRBJ2-1; cdr3_length: 18; d_call: TRBD2; cdr3_aa: CASSMDSGTTSSYNEQFF; cdr3_nt: TGTGCCAGCTCGATGGATAGCGGGACTACCAGCTCCTACAATGAGCAGTTCTTC
clone_size: .; v_call: TRBV20-1; j_call: TRBJ2-3; cdr3_length: 17; d_call: .; cdr3_aa: CSARDRTGRALRDTQYF; cdr3_nt: TGCAGTGCTAGAGATCGAACCGGCCGGGCCCTAAGGGATACGCAGTATTTT
clone_size: many; v_call: TRBV10-3; j_call: TRBJ1-2; cdr3_length: 12; d_call: .; cdr3_aa: CAISEQKDSGVF; cdr3_nt: TGTGCCATCAGTGAGCAGAAGGACAGTGGGGTTTTC
clone_size: many; v_call: TRBV29-1; j_call: TRBJ2-3; cdr3_length: 13; d_call: .; cdr3_aa: CSASPGTADTQYF; cdr3_nt: TGCAGCGCCTCCCCAGGGACCGCAGATACGCAGTATTTT
clone_size: many; v_call: TRBV25-1; j_call: TRBJ1-1; cdr3_length: 16; d_call: TRBD1; cdr3_aa: CASSDLTGDGGTEAFF; cdr3_nt: TGTGCCAGCAGTGACCTCACAGGGGACGGGGGCACTGAAGCTTTCTTT
clone_size: .; v_call: TRBV9; j_call: TRBJ2-7; cdr3_length: 16; d_call: TRBD2; cdr3_aa: CASSEGLAGSRYEQYF; cdr3_nt: TGTGCCAGCAGTGAGGGACTAGCGGGATCCCGGTACGAGCAGTACTTC
clone_size: .; v_call: TRBV6-1; j_call: TRBJ2-3; cdr3_length: 13; d_call: .; cdr3_aa: CASRTGRPDTQYF; cdr3_nt: TGTGCCAGCAGAACGGGACGTCCTGATACGCAGTATTTT
clone_size: few; v_call: TRBV10-2; j_call: TRBJ2-3; cdr3_length: 16; d_call: TRBD2; cdr3_aa: CASTRLAGDLTDTQYF; cdr3_nt: TGCGCCAGCACCAGACTAGCGGGGGACCTCACAGATACGCAGTATTTT
clone_size: .; v_call: TRBV18; j_call: TRBJ2-6; cdr3_length: 15; d_call: .; cdr3_aa: CASSPGTAGANVLTF; cdr3_nt: TGTGCCAGCTCACCAGGGACCGCGGGGGCCAACGTCCTGACTTTC
clone_size: .; v_call: TRBV20-1; j_call: TRBJ2-7; cdr3_length: 14; d_call: .; cdr3_aa: CSARSVDFPDEQYF; cdr3_nt: TGCAGTGCTAGATCGGTCGATTTCCCCGACGAGCAGTACTTC
clone_size: many; v_call: TRBV4-1; j_call: TRBJ1-5; cdr3_length: 14; d_call: .; cdr3_aa: CASSQDHSQQPQHF; cdr3_nt: TGCGCCAGCAGCCAAGATCACTCCCAACAGCCCCAGCATTTT
clone_size: .; v_call: TRBV6-2/TRBV6-3; j_call: TRBJ2-6; cdr3_length: 15; d_call: .; cdr3_aa: CASSSRASGANVLTF; cdr3_nt: TGTGCCAGCAGTTCCAGGGCTTCTGGGGCCAACGTCCTGACTTTC
clone_size: few; v_call: TRBV18; j_call: TRBJ2-4; cdr3_length: 13; d_call: .; cdr3_aa: CASSPDTKNIQYF; cdr3_nt: TGTGCCAGCTCACCGGATACCAAAAACATTCAGTACTTC
clone_size: few; v_call: TRBV5-1; j_call: TRBJ1-1; cdr3_length: 14; d_call: TRBD1; cdr3_aa: CASSKRTGTTEAFF; cdr3_nt: TGCGCCAGCAGCAAAAGGACAGGGACCACTGAAGCTTTCTTT
clone_size: .; v_call: TRBV6-1; j_call: TRBJ1-2; cdr3_length: 15; d_call: .; cdr3_aa: CASRKPGTLNYGYTF; cdr3_nt: TGTGCCAGCAGGAAACCCGGAACGCTAAACTATGGCTACACCTTC
clone_size: many; v_call: TRBV27; j_call: TRBJ2-7; cdr3_length: 15; d_call: TRBD1; cdr3_aa: CASSVRDRGSSEQYF; cdr3_nt: TGTGCCAGCAGTGTCCGGGACAGGGGTTCCTCCGAGCAGTACTTC
clone_size: many; v_call: TRBV10-3; j_call: TRBJ2-3; cdr3_length: 14; d_call: .; cdr3_aa: CAISESAGADTQYF; cdr3_nt: TGTGCCATCAGTGAGTCCGCAGGGGCGGATACGCAGTATTTT
clone_size: .; v_call: TRBV5-1; j_call: TRBJ1-3; cdr3_length: 16; d_call: .; cdr3_aa: CASSLEPPGSGNTIYF; cdr3_nt: TGCGCCAGCAGCTTGGAACCCCCCGGGTCTGGAAACACCATATATTTT
clone_size: few; v_call: TRBV29-1; j_call: TRBJ2-5; cdr3_length: 13; d_call: .; cdr3_aa: CSVNPGAQETQYF; cdr3_nt: TGCAGCGTTAATCCCGGGGCTCAAGAGACCCAGTACTTC
clone_size: many; v_call: TRBV5-1; j_call: TRBJ1-1; cdr3_length: 14; d_call: .; cdr3_aa: CASSLVGQDTEAFF; cdr3_nt: TGCGCCAGCAGCTTGGTAGGGCAGGACACTGAAGCTTTCTTT
clone_size: .; v_call: TRBV20-1; j_call: TRBJ1-1; cdr3_length: 11; d_call: .; cdr3_aa: CSARGGLEAFF; cdr3_nt: TGCAGTGCCCGTGGGGGCCTTGAAGCTTTCTTT
clone_size: .; v_call: TRBV5-6; j_call: TRBJ2-7; cdr3_length: 16; d_call: TRBD2; cdr3_aa: CASSLRTSGTPYEQYF; cdr3_nt: TGTGCCAGCAGCTTAAGAACTAGCGGGACCCCCTACGAGCAGTACTTC
clone_size: many; v_call: TRBV12-3/TRBV12-4; j_call: TRBJ2-1; cdr3_length: 15; d_call: .; cdr3_aa: CASSPSRASYNEQFF; cdr3_nt: TGTGCCAGCAGTCCCTCTAGGGCCTCCTACAATGAGCAGTTCTTC
clone_size: .; v_call: TRBV7-8; j_call: TRBJ2-5; cdr3_length: 19; d_call: .; cdr3_aa: CASSLGPGGYRSLQETQYF; cdr3_nt: TGTGCCAGCAGCTTAGGGCCCGGAGGCTACCGTTCCCTCCAAGAGACCCAGTACTTC
clone_size: many; v_call: TRBV11-1; j_call: TRBJ1-1; cdr3_length: 13; d_call: .; cdr3_aa: CASSQGANTEAFF; cdr3_nt: TGTGCCAGCAGCCAAGGGGCGAACACTGAAGCTTTCTTT
clone_size: many; v_call: TRBV5-1; j_call: TRBJ2-1; cdr3_length: 15; d_call: .; cdr3_aa: CASSLVAVSYNEQFF; cdr3_nt: TGCGCCAGCAGCTTGGTAGCGGTTAGCTACAATGAGCAGTTCTTC
clone_size: many; v_call: TRBV6-1; j_call: TRBJ2-3; cdr3_length: 14; d_call: .; cdr3_aa: CASSGPSSTDTQYF; cdr3_nt: TGTGCCAGTTCAGGACCTTCCAGCACAGATACGCAGTATTTT
clone_size: .; v_call: TRBV7-8; j_call: TRBJ2-6; cdr3_length: 15; d_call: .; cdr3_aa: CASSIRDSGANVLTF; cdr3_nt: TGTGCCAGCAGCATCCGGGACTCTGGGGCCAACGTCCTGACTTTC
clone_size: .; v_call: TRBV4-2; j_call: TRBJ2-1; cdr3_length: 19; d_call: TRBD2; cdr3_aa: CASSQWWLAGGPGYNEQFF; cdr3_nt: TGTGCCAGCAGCCAATGGTGGCTAGCGGGAGGGCCGGGGTACAATGAGCAGTTCTTC
clone_size: many; v_call: TRBV20-1; j_call: TRBJ2-3; cdr3_length: 11; d_call: .; cdr3_aa: CSATVADTQYF; cdr3_nt: TGCAGTGCGACTGTCGCAGATACGCAGTATTTT
clone_size: many; v_call: TRBV25-1; j_call: TRBJ2-3; cdr3_length: 15; d_call: .; cdr3_aa: CASSEIQWGGNTQYF; cdr3_nt: TGTGCCAGCAGTGAAATACAGTGGGGTGGAAATACGCAGTATTTT
clone_size: few; v_call: TRBV18; j_call: TRBJ1-3; cdr3_length: 14; d_call: .; cdr3_aa: CASSPSTGGNTIYF; cdr3_nt: TGTGCCAGCTCACCATCGACGGGCGGAAACACCATATATTTT
clone_size: many; v_call: TRBV12-3/TRBV12-4; j_call: TRBJ2-1; cdr3_length: 16; d_call: TRBD2; cdr3_aa: CASSPILAGGLNEQFF; cdr3_nt: TGTGCCAGCAGCCCGATACTAGCGGGAGGCCTCAATGAGCAGTTCTTC
clone_size: many; v_call: TRBV11-1; j_call: TRBJ2-1; cdr3_length: 16; d_call: TRBD1; cdr3_aa: CASSLLGQASYNEQFF; cdr3_nt: TGTGCCAGCAGCTTATTGGGACAGGCTTCCTACAATGAGCAGTTCTTC
clone_size: .; v_call: TRBV19; j_call: TRBJ1-2; cdr3_length: 16; d_call: .; cdr3_aa: CASSIVIGRLSKGYTF; cdr3_nt: TGTGCCAGTAGTATAGTAATAGGGCGGCTTTCGAAAGGCTACACCTTC
clone_size: few; v_call: TRBV20-1; j_call: TRBJ2-1; cdr3_length: 15; d_call: TRBD2; cdr3_aa: CSASPGLAAYNEQFF; cdr3_nt: TGCAGTGCTAGTCCGGGACTAGCGGCTTACAATGAGCAGTTCTTC
clone_size: .; v_call: TRBV29-1; j_call: TRBJ2-5; cdr3_length: 15; d_call: .; cdr3_aa: CSVRNLGASFPAQYF; cdr3_nt: TGCAGCGTCCGAAATCTTGGGGCTAGTTTCCCGGCCCAGTACTTC
clone_size: many; v_call: TRBV12-3/TRBV12-4; j_call: TRBJ2-7; cdr3_length: 11; d_call: .; cdr3_aa: CASSLEREQYF; cdr3_nt: TGTGCCAGCAGTTTAGAGCGCGAGCAGTACTTC
clone_size: many; v_call: TRBV3-1; j_call: TRBJ2-3; cdr3_length: 13; d_call: .; cdr3_aa: CASSQTPLGTQYF; cdr3_nt: TGTGCCAGCAGCCAGACGCCGTTAGGTACGCAGTATTTT
clone_size: many; v_call: TRBV5-6; j_call: TRBJ2-1; cdr3_length: 15; d_call: TRBD2; cdr3_aa: CASSWGLAGGLEQFF; cdr3_nt: TGTGCCAGCAGCTGGGGACTAGCGGGGGGTCTTGAGCAGTTCTTC
clone_size: few; v_call: TRBV7-2; j_call: TRBJ2-2; cdr3_length: 16; d_call: .; cdr3_aa: CASSLRVQMNTGELFF; cdr3_nt: TGTGCCAGCAGCTTAAGGGTCCAGATGAACACCGGGGAGCTGTTTTTT
clone_size: .; v_call: TRBV27; j_call: TRBJ1-4; cdr3_length: 15; d_call: .; cdr3_aa: CASSFGGGFGEKLFF; cdr3_nt: TGTGCCAGCAGTTTTGGTGGGGGGTTCGGTGAAAAACTGTTTTTT